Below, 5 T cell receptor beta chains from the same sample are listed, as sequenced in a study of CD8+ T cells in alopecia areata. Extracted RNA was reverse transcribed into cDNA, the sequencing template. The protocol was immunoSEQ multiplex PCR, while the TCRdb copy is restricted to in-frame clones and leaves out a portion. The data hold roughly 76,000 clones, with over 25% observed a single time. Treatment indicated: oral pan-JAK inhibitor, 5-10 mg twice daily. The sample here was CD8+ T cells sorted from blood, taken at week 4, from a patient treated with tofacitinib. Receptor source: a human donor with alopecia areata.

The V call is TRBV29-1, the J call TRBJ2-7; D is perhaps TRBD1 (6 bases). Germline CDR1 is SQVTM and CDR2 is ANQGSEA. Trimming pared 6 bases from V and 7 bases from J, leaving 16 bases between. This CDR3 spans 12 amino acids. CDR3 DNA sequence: TGCAGCGTCCGACTGGGGGCTGGTGAGCAGTACTTC. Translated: CSVRLGAGEQYF.

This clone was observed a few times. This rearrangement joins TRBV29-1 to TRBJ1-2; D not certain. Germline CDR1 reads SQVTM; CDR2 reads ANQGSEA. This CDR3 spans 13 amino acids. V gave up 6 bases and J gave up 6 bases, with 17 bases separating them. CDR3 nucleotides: TGCAGCGTCGCAGGACTCCCGCGGGATGGCTACACCTTC. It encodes CSVAGLPRDGYTF.

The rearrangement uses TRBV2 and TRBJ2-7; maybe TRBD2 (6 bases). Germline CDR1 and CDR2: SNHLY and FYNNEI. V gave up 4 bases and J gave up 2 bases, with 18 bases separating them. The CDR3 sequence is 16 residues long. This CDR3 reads CASSGGDLAPTYEQYF. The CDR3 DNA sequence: TGTGCCAGCAGTGGGGGGGACTTAGCGCCGACCTACGAGCAGTACTTC.

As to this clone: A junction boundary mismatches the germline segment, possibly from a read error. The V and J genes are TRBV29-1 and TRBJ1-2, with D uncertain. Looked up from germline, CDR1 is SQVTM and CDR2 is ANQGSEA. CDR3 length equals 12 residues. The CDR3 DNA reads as TGCAGCGTCCCTGACGACGGGCGGAACGTCCCCTTC. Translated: CSVPDDGRNVPF.

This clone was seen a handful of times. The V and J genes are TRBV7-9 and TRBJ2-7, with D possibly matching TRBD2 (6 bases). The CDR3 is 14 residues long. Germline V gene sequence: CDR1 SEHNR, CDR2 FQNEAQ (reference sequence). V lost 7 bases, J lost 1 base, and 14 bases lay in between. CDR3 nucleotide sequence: TGTGCCAGCACCAAACCGGGACTTTCCTACGAGCAGTACTTC. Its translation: CASTKPGLSYEQYF.